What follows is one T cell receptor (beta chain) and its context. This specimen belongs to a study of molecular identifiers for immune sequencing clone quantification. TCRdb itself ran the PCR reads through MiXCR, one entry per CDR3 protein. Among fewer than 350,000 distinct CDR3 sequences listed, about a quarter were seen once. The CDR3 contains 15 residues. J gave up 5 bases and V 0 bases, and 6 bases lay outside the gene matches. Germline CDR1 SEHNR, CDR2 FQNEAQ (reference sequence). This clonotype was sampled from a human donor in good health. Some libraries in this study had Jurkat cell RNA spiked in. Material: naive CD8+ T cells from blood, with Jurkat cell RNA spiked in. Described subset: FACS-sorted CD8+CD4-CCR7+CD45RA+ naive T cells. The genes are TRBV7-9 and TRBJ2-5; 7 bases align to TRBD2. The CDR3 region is CASSLALGGKETQYF. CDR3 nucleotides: TGTGCCAGCAGCTTAGCGCTGGGGGGGAAGGAGACCCAGTACTTC.